The entry that follows covers one T cell receptor (beta chain) sequence. This record comes from a study of blood T cell repertoires in COVID-19. On the study more broadly: The study drew acute and convalescent COVID-19 samples from the United States, Italy and Spain. In each case, the material was cDNA or gDNA derived from T cells, B-cell-depleted T cells, or PBMCs.

Germline CDR1 SGHRS, CDR2 YFSETQ. V was pared by 4 bases and J by 7 bases, with 9 bases of the junction left unmatched. This CDR3 spans 16 amino acids. How the authors handled the data: Reference gene primer amplification yielded estimated nucleated cell counts. Sequencing used immunoSEQ multiplex PCR; TCRdb keeps in-frame clones, though not all of them. The DNA gave D and trimming, while V, J and clone size come from that table. The table has tens of thousands of clones, more than 65% seen once; the top ten hold 20% to 25%. The receptor's source is a man aged 60 to 69 with acute or convalescent COVID-19. The sample taken for sequencing was peripheral blood. The chain is built from TRBV5-1 and TRBJ2-1; TRBD2 aligns across 12 bases. The CDR3 region is CASSRVGLAGGNEQFF. DNA of the CDR3: TGCGCCAGCAGCCGTGTGGGCCTAGCGGGGGGGAATGAGCAGTTCTTC.